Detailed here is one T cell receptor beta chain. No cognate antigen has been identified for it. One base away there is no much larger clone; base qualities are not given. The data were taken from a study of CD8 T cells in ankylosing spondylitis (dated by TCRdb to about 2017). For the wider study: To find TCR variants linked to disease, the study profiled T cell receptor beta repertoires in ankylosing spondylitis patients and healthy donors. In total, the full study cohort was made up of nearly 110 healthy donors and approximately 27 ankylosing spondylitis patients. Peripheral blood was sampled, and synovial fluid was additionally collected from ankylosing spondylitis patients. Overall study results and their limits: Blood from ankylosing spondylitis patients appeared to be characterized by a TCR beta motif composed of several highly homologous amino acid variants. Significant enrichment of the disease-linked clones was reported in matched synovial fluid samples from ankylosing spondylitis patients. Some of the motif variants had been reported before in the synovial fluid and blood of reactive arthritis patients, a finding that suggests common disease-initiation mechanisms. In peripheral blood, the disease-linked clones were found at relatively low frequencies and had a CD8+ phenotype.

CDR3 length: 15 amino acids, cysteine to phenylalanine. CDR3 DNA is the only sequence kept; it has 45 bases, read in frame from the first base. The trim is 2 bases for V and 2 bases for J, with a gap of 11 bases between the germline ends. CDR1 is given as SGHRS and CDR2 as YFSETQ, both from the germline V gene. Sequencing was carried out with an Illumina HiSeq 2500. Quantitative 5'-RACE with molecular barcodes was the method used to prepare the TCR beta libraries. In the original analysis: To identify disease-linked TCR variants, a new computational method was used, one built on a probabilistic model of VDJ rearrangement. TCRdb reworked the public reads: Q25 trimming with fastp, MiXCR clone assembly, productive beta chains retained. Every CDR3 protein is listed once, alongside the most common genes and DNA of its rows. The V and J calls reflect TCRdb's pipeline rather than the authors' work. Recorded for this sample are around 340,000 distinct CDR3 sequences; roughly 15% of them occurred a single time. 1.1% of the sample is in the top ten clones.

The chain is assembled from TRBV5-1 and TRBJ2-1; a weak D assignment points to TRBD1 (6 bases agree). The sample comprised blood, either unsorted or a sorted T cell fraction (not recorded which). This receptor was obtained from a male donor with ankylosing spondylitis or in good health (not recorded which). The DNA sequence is TGCGCCAGCAGCTTTAGCAGGGGCACCTACAATGAGCAGTTCTTC. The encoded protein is CASSFSRGTYNEQFF.